This entry describes one TCR beta chain. Looked up from germline, CDR1 is SGHDN and CDR2 is FVKESK. V was trimmed by 0 bases and J by 2 bases, leaving 11 bases between them. The CDR3 has 15 residues. Profiled with immunoSEQ multiplex PCR; TCRdb holds only in-frame clones, not every one. The sample includes tens of thousands of clones, about 87% of them seen just once. This record belongs to a study of OX40 agonist ivuxolimab in advanced cancers. Across the whole study: Treatment received earlier with anti-PD-1, anti-PD-L1 or anti-CTLA-4 agents was allowed, and over 30% had some.

Sequenced here: CD4+ or CD8+ T cells sorted from blood, sampled in a trial of the OX40 agonist ivuxolimab. The gene calls are TRBV14 and TRBJ2-7, with TRBD2 as a possible D gene (5 bases). The clonotype originates from an adult with an advanced solid tumor such as melanoma, head and neck, liver or kidney cancer. The CDR3 coding sequence is TGTGCCAGCAGCCAAGATGGGGAGTCTCCCTACGAGCAGTACTTC. As protein: CASSQDGESPYEQYF.